One sample yielded the 19 T cell receptor beta chains listed below, sequenced in a study of control samples from healthy donors and cancer patients. Data came from immunoSEQ multiplex PCR; TCRdb stores just in-frame clones and leaves some out. Altogether some 130,000 clones are present, 92% being singletons, with the ten largest covering 2.1%. Input material: blood. These receptor sequences come from a woman in her 50s in good health.

This chain uses TRBV28 with TRBJ1-2; 9 nucleotides align to TRBD1. V dropped 7 bases and J dropped 3; count of bases not matched to a gene: 15. CDR1 MDHEN and CDR2 SYDVKM come from the germline V gene. The CDR3 is 17 amino acids. This CDR3 reads CASTPTGTGRGDYGYTF. In DNA form, the CDR3 reads TGTGCCAGCACCCCCACCGGGACAGGGAGAGGGGACTATGGCTACACCTTC.

The J gene is TRBJ2-5, the V gene TRBV18; 8 positions match TRBD2. CDR3 length: 16 amino acids. Germline CDR1 and CDR2: KGHSH and LQKENI. J lost 5 bases, V lost 6 bases, and 14 bases had no gene match. The DNA for the CDR3 is TGTGCCAGCTCTCCAAGCATCGCGGGAGGTGGGGAGACCCAGTACTTC. Its protein is CASSPSIAGGGETQYF.

The chain carries TRBV3-1 (or the pseudogene TRBV3-2) and TRBJ1-1, with D uncertain. Trimming removed 0 bases from V and 11 bases from J, with 7 bases in between. The germline gives CDR1 LGHDT, CDR2 YNNKEL (reference sequence). The CDR3 is made up of 11 amino acids. The CDR3 DNA is TGTGCCAGCAGCCAAGATGGAGGCGCTTTCTTT. Amino acid sequence: CASSQDGGAFF.

The chain links TRBV19 to TRBJ1-2; no clear D. The V gene lost 8 bases and the J gene lost 1 base, with 11 bases spanning the gap. CDR3 length: 13 residues. Germline V gene lookup returns CDR1 LNHDA and CDR2 SQIVND (reference sequence). The CDR3, as DNA: TGTGCCAGTCGGCAGGCGGTTAACTATGGCTACACCTTC. Translating it yields CASRQAVNYGYTF.

The V call is TRBV6-5, the J call TRBJ1-2; the D gene is possibly TRBD1 (5 bases). Between the trimmed V and J ends, which lost 5 bases and 8 bases, there was a span of 15 bases. This CDR3 comprises 13 residues. The germline gives CDR1 MNHEY, CDR2 SVGAGI. The CDR3 loop is CASSPTGGWGYTF. CDR3 bases: TGTGCCAGCAGTCCGACGGGGGGTTGGGGCTACACCTTC.

V usage is TRBV28 and J usage is TRBJ1-3, with D possibly matching TRBD1 (6 bases). The germline gives CDR1 MDHEN, CDR2 SYDVKM. V was pared by 7 bases and J by 3 bases, with 13 bases between. The CDR3 spans 14 residues. The CDR3 region is CASIQGAGGNTIYF. The DNA of the CDR3 is TGTGCCAGCATACAGGGAGCGGGTGGAAACACCATATATTTT.

The chain links TRBV7-8 to TRBJ1-1; no clear D. Trimming took off 1 base at V and 0 bases at J, with 12 bases between the two ends. Germline assignment: CDR1 SGHVS and CDR2 FQNEAQ. The CDR3 contains 16 residues. The CDR3 protein is CASSLGGDGLNTEAFF. In DNA, the CDR3 is TGTGCCAGCAGCTTAGGTGGCGATGGGCTGAACACTGAAGCTTTCTTT. Combining the CDR3 with reference TRBV7-8 and TRBJ1-1 gives the whole variable domain GAGVSQSPRYKVAKRGQDVALRCDPISGHVSLFWYQQALGQGPEFLTYFQNEAQLDKSGLPSDRFFAERPEGSVSTLKIQRTQQEDSAVYLCASSLGGDGLNTEAFFGQGTRLTVV.

The V gene is TRBV7-8, the J gene TRBJ1-3; a possible D gene is TRBD1 (6 bases). The germline V gene encodes CDR1 SGHVS and CDR2 FQNEAQ. With 5 bases removed from V and 4 bases from J, the gap between germline ends came to 18 bases. This CDR3 is 16 amino acids long. The CDR3 loop reads CASSQPGQLLGNTIYF. CDR3 sequence (DNA): TGTGCCAGCAGCCAACCAGGACAGTTATTAGGAAACACCATATATTTT.

The chain employs TRBV5-1 and TRBJ2-1; 11 bases line up with TRBD2. CDR1 and CDR2 (germline): SGHRS, YFSETQ. The CDR3 sequence is 18 residues long. V gave up 0 bases and J gave up 3 bases; unmatched junction bases: 8. This chain's CDR3 is CASSLGLAGGGGYNEQFF. The CDR3 DNA follows: TGCGCCAGCAGCTTGGGGCTAGCGGGAGGTGGTGGCTACAATGAGCAGTTCTTC.

This clone was seen more than once but under ten times. The rearrangement uses TRBV6-1 and TRBJ1-2, with D maybe TRBD1 (6 bases). The V gene's germline CDR1 is MNHNS and CDR2 SASEGT. The germline V and J ends were trimmed by 1 base and 3 bases, with 9 bases remaining between them. CDR3 length: 14 residues. The CDR3 loop reads CASSEVRGDYGYTF. CDR3 bases: TGTGCCAGCAGTGAAGTCAGGGGAGACTATGGCTACACCTTC.

The sample holds a few counts of this clone. The gene calls are TRBV6-4 and TRBJ2-3; 11 positions match TRBD2. Germline loops: CDR1 MRHNA, CDR2 SNTAGT. The length of the CDR3 is 15 residues. The trim removed 6 bases at V and 3 bases at J, leaving 5 bases unmatched. Here the CDR3 DNA reads TGTGCCAGCAGCACAACTAGCGGGGGAACAGATACGCAGTATTTT. This gives the protein CASSTTSGGTDTQYF.

The chain joins TRBV5-1 to TRBJ1-4; TRBD1 is a possible D gene (6 bases). Trimming took off 4 bases at V and 8 bases at J, with 24 bases between the two ends. The germline V gene encodes CDR1 SGHRS and CDR2 YFSETQ. This CDR3 contains 17 residues. CDR3 amino acids: CASSPRGGGTQGEKLFF. CDR3 coding DNA: TGCGCCAGCAGCCCCCGAGGGGGGGGAACCCAGGGGGAAAAACTGTTTTTT.

V and J are TRBV18 and TRBJ2-5; 9 bases agree with TRBD2. CDR1 is KGHSH, CDR2 LQKENI, per germline. This CDR3 contains 15 residues. V shed 1 base and J 2 bases; nucleotides not matched to a gene: 2. CDR3 bases: TGTGCCAGCTCACCACTAGCGGGAGAACAAGAGACCCAGTACTTC. It yields the protein CASSPLAGEQETQYF.

This clone showed up just once. The J gene is TRBJ2-2, the V gene TRBV24-1; D perhaps matches TRBD2 (6 bases). Per germline, CDR1 KGHDR and CDR2 SFDVKD. V gave up 1 base and J gave up 4 bases, with 21 bases separating them. The CDR3 is made up of 19 amino acids. CDR3 region: CATSDLDWAGIKGTGELFF. The CDR3 DNA follows: TGTGCCACCAGTGATTTAGACTGGGCGGGGATTAAGGGCACCGGGGAGCTGTTTTTT.

This rearrangement joins TRBV2 to TRBJ2-5, with TRBD2 identical over 8 bases. Trimming removed 5 bases from V and 4 bases from J; junction bases left unmatched: 9. CDR3 length: 15 residues. From germline, CDR1 is SNHLY and CDR2 FYNNEI. The CDR3 is CASSTGTSMRETQYF. The CDR3 DNA reads TGTGCCAGCAGTACTGGGACTAGTATGAGAGAGACCCAGTACTTC. The entire variable domain, with the rest obtained from reference TRBV2 and TRBJ2-5, is as follows: EPEVTQTPSHQVTQMGQEVILRCVPISNHLYFYWYRQILGQKVEFLVSFYNNEISEKSEIFDDQFSVERPDGSNFTLKIRSTKLEDSAMYFCASSTGTSMRETQYFGPGTRLLVL.

This chain links TRBV21-1 with TRBJ1-6; the D call TRBD1 from the table was never checked on the DNA. TRBV21-1 is a pseudogene locus. CDR3 size: 16 residues. This CDR3 reads CASSHYRDTFNSPLHF. The CDR3 nucleotides read TGTGCCAGCAGCCACTACCGGGACACGTTTAATTCACCCCTCCACTTT.

This clone was recorded once. The chain couples TRBV7-2 to TRBJ1-2; D is perhaps TRBD1 (5 bases). Trimming took 5 bases from V and 6 from J, leaving 19 bases between them. This CDR3 contains 15 residues. Germline V gives CDR1 SGHTA, CDR2 FQGNSA. The CDR3 reads CASSPSAGTRDGYTF. The CDR3 coding sequence is TGTGCCAGCAGCCCCTCAGCCGGGACCAGGGATGGCTACACCTTC.

The gene calls are TRBV7-2 and TRBJ1-6; D gene uncertain. V was trimmed by 2 bases and J by 6 bases, leaving 8 bases between them. Germline V gives CDR1 SGHTA, CDR2 FQGNSA. The CDR3 is 14 residues long. Here the CDR3 DNA reads TGTGCCAGCAGCTTACTAACACCTAATTCACCCCTCCACTTT. This translates into CASSLLTPNSPLHF.

The gene calls are TRBV5-1 and TRBJ2-3; no firm D call. This CDR3 comprises 15 residues. Between the trimmed V and J ends, which lost 5 bases and 2 bases, there was a span of 15 bases. Germline CDR1 reads SGHRS; CDR2 reads YFSETQ. Written as DNA, the CDR3 is TGCGCCAGCAGGCTGCTGGACGATTCCACAGATACGCAGTATTTT. This encodes CASRLLDDSTDTQYF. The full variable domain, with the rest looked up from reference TRBV5-1 and TRBJ2-3, is KAGVTQTPRYLIKTRGQQVTLSCSPISGHRSVSWYQQTPGQGLQFLFEYFSETQRNKGNFPGRFSGRQFSNSRSEMNVSTLELGDSALYLCASRLLDDSTDTQYFGPGTRLTVL.